This T cell receptor (beta chain) was sequenced for a study of blood T cell repertoires in COVID-19. Looking at the study overall: The United States, Italy and Spain supplied acute and convalescent COVID-19 samples. Sample material is recorded as cDNA or gDNA derived from T cells, B-cell-depleted T cells, or PBMCs.

As to this clone: Germline and junction disagree at one end, which may indicate a read error.

A Seattle source enrolled patients during active infection and followed them longitudinally. The germline CDR1 and CDR2 sequences are SEHNR and FQNEAQ (reference sequence). The CDR3 is 13 residues long. The protocol was immunoSEQ multiplex PCR, while the TCRdb copy is restricted to in-frame clones and leaves out a portion. The sample shows about 220,000 clones, 82% of them seen only once. The chain joins TRBV7-9 to TRBJ1-4; possibly TRBD1 for D (6 bases). This TCR was sampled from an elderly woman with COVID-19, enrolled during active disease. Source material: peripheral blood. CDR3 sequence (DNA): TGTGCCAGCAGCTTAGCGGGGGCCGTACATTTGATTTTT. Its translation is CASSLAGAVHLIF.